Included here is one T cell receptor beta chain sequence, with context. These data originate in a study of Tregs in tolerant kidney transplant recipients. Produced via immunoSEQ multiplex PCR; TCRdb's table is partial and in-frame only. The sample has 30,000 or so clones, and its top ten clones hold more than 6.5%. Sequenced material: CD8+ T cells from blood, taken before the transplant. This receptor was taken from a human donor who received a combined kidney and bone marrow transplant.

CDR3 residues: CASSLAAGGFYEQYF. The DNA read from the CDR3 is TGTGCCAGCAGCTTAGCGGCAGGGGGCTTCTACGAG. The chain employs TRBV7-8 and TRBJ2-7; TRBD1 aligns across 8 bases. The read comes to an end 3 residues before the CDR3 does, leaving the germline J gene to fill in the end. Germline V CDR1 and CDR2: SGHVS, FQNEAQ. V lost 0 bases and J lost 3; bases outside the gene matches: 4. The CDR3 length is 15 residues.